The sequence of this T cell receptor (beta chain) was determined in a study of blood T cells in healthy people across ages (dated by TCRdb to the mid-2010s). Turning to the overall study: In model experiments, roughly one uniquely barcoded TCR beta cDNA molecule per two T cells was captured by template switching. Using deep sequencing normalized with unique cDNA molecular identifiers, the study measured how TCR beta repertoire diversity changes with age. The donors were divided into four age groups: young (average roughly 17 years), middle-aged (approximately 41), aged (under 70) and long-lived (nearly 85). To avoid experimental bias, donors of different ages were randomly spread across the sequencing lanes. Using the same blood draw, the study looked at two additional independent replicas of 1 million unique cDNA reads for two donors, one aged 18 to 30 and the other aged 80 or older. The full study reports these points: Bulk unsorted PBMC profiling prevented conclusive comparison of naive and antigen-experienced compartments. As age increased, observed TCR beta diversity per million T cells dropped in a roughly linear way, and a significant reduction was already evident by age around 41. Compared with the aged group, more naive CD4+ T cells, fewer expanded clones and increased TCR diversity were shown by the long-lived group, suggesting age selection. There was a strong correlation between observed TCR beta diversity and the percentage of naive T cells measured by flow cytometry. Because donor CMV infection status was unknown, age-related changes in expanded clonotypes were potentially confounded. Estimates of total diversity based on one million sequenced T cells were considered lower bounds and underestimates.

The CDR3 starts with the cysteine, ends with the phenylalanine, and has 13 residues. Of the read, only the CDR3 DNA is kept; its 39 bases are in frame from base 1. From the germline V gene, CDR1 is SGHTA and CDR2 is FQGTGA. Trimming takes 8 bases from V and 7 bases from J, and the germline ends sit 15 bases apart. This clonotype was counted between two and nine times. Which antigen it targets is not known. No much larger clonotype is one base removed from it; base qualities were not supplied. Donors were around 37 systemically healthy Caucasian individuals from Russia aged about 6 to 100 years. Around 9.7 milliliters of peripheral blood were collected from each donor into EDTA-treated Vacutainer tubes. PBMCs were isolated by Ficoll-Paque density-gradient centrifugation, with at least 6 million obtained per sample. Trizol reagent was used to extract total RNA from PBMCs, with at least 6 micrograms per sample. Naive CD45RAhigh/CD27high T cell percentages were measured by flow cytometry on a PBMC aliquot from every donor.

Library preparation used 5' RACE. The second PCR ran for about 6 to 12 cycles and used a J-beta primer mix along with a sample-barcoded 5' primer. Each TCR beta cDNA molecule received a unique molecular identifier from a template-switch 5' adaptor carrying 12 random nucleotides. Each sample yielded at least 2.5 million CDR3-containing paired-end reads. First-strand cDNA synthesis was performed from all RNA using the Mint cDNA synthesis kit, with priming by a TRBC-specific oligonucleotide. Following uracil-DNA glycosylase treatment, all cDNA underwent a first 18-cycle PCR with the universal primers M1SS and BC2_uni_R. The paper's data handling went like this. Each sample was normalized by randomly selecting 1 million high-quality reads, each carrying a distinct molecular identifier. Reads with shared molecular identifiers were discarded instead of being binned into consensus sequences. MiTCR, run with a Q25 quality threshold and the strictest error-elimination algorithm, handled CDR3 identification, clonotype clustering and error correction. A nonparametric unseen species model with Euler transformation was used to estimate lower-bound total TCR beta diversity. The public reads were run again by TCRdb, first through fastp at Q25 and then through MiXCR, and only productive beta chains were kept. Entries that share a CDR3 protein sequence are merged under the most common genes and DNA. TCRdb, not the authors, supplied the V and J calls. The sample table records around 1,900,000 distinct CDR3 sequences; about two fifths of these occur just once. Clones ranked in the top ten supply 23% of the sample.

This clonotype originated in a human donor in good health. Sequencing input: blood. Here the chain combines TRBV7-3 and TRBJ2-1; perhaps TRBD2 is the D gene, with 5 bases matching. The DNA sequence is given as TGTGCCAGCTCCCCCAACGAGGGAAATGAGCAGTTCTTC. Its translation is CASSPNEGNEQFF.